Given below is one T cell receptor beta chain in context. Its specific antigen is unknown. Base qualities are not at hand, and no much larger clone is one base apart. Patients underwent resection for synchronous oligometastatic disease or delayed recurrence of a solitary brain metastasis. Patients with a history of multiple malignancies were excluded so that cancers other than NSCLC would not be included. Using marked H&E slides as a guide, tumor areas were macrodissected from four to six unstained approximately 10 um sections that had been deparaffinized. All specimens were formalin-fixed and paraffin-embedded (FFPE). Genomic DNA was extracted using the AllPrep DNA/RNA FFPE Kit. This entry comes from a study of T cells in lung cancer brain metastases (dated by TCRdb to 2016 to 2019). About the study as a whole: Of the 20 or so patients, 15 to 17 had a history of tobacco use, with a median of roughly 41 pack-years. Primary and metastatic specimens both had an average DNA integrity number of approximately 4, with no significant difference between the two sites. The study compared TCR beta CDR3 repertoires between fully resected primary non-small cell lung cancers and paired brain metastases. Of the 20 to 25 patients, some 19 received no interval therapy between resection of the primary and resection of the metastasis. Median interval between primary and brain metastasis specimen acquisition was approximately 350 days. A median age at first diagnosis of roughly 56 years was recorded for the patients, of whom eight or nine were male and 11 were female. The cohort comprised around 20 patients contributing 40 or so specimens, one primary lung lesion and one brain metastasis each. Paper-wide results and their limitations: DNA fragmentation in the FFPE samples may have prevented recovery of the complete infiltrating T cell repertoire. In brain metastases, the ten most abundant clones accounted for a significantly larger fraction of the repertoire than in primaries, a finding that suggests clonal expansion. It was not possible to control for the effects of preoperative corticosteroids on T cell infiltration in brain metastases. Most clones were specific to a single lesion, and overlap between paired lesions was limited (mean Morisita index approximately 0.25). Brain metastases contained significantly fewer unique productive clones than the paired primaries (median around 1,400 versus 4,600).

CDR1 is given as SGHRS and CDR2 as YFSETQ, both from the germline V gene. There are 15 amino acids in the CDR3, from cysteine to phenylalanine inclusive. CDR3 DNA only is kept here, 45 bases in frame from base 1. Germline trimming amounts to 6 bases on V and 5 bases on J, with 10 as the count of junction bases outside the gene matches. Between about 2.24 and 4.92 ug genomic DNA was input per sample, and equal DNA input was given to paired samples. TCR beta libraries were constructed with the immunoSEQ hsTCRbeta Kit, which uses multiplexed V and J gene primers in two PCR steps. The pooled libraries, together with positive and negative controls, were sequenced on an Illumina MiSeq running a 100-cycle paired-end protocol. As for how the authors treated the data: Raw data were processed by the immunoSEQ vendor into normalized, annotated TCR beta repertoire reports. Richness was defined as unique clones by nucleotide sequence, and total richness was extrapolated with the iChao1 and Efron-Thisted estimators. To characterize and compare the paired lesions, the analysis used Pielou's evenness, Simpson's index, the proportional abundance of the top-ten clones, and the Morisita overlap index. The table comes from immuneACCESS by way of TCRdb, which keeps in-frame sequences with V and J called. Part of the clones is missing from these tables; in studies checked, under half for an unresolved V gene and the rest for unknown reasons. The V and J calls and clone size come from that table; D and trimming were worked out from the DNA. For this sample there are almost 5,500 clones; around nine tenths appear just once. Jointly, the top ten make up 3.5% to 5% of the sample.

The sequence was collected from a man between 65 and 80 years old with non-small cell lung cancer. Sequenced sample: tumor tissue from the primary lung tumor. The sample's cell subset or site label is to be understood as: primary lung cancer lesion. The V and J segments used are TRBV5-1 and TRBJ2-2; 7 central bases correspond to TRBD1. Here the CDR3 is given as CASNTPRGNTGELFF. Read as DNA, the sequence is TGCGCCAGCAACACTCCCAGGGGGAATACCGGGGAGCTGTTTTTT.